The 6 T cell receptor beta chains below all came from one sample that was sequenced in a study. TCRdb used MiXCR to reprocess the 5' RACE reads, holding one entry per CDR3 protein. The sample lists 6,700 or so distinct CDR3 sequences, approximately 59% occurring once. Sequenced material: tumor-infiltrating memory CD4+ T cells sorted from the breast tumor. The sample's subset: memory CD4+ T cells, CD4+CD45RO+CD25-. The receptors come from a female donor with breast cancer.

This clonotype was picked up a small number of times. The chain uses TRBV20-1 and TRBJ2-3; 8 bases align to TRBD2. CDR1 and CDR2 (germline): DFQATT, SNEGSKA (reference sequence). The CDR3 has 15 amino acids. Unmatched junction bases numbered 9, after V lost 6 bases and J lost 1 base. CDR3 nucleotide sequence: TGCAGTGCGGTAGCGGGGATGGGAGGCACAGATACGCAGTATTTT. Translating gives CSAVAGMGGTDTQYF.

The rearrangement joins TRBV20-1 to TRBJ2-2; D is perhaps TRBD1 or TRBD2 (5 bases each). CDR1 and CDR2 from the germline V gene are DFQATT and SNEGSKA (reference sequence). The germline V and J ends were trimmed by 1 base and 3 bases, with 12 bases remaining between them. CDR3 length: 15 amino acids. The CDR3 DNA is TGCAGTGCTAGAGGCCGGGACCGCGACACCGGGGAGCTGTTTTTT. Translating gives CSARGRDRDTGELFF.

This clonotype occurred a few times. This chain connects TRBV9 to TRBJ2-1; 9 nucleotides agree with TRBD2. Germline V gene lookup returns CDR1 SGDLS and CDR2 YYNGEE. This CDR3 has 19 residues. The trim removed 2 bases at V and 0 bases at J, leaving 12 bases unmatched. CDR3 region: CASSVGYSSGRPSYNEQFF. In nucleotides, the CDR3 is TGTGCCAGCAGCGTGGGATATAGTAGCGGGAGACCCTCCTACAATGAGCAGTTCTTC.

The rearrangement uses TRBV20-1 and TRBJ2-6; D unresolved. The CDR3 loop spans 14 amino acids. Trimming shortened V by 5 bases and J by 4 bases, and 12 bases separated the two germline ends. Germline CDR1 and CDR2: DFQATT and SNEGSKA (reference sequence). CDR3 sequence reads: CSASTIPGANVLTF. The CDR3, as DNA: TGCAGTGCTTCCACTATACCCGGGGCCAACGTCCTGACTTTC.

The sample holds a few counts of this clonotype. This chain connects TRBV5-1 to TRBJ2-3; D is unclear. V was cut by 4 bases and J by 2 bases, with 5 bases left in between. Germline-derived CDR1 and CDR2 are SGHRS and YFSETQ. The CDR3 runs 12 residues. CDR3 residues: CASSINTDTQYF. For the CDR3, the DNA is TGCGCCAGCAGCATAAACACAGATACGCAGTATTTT.

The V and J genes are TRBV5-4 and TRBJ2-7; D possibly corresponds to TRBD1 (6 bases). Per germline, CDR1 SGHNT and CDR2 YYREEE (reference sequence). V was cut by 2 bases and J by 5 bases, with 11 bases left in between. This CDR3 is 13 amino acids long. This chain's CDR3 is CASSFLQGHEQYF. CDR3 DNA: TGTGCCAGCAGCTTCTTACAGGGTCACGAGCAGTACTTC.